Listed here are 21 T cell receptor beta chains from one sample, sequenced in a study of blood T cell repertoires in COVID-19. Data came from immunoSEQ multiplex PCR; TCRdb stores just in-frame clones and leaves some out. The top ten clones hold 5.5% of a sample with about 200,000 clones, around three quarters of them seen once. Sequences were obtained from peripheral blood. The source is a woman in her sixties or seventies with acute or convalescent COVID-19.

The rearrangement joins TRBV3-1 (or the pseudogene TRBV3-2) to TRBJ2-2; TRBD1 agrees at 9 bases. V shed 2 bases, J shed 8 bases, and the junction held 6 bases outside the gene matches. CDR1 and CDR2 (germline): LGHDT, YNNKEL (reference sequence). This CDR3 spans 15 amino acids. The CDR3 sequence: CASSQLDRGYGELFF. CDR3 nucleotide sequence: TGTGCCAGCAGCCAACTTGACAGGGGGTATGGGGAGCTGTTTTTT.

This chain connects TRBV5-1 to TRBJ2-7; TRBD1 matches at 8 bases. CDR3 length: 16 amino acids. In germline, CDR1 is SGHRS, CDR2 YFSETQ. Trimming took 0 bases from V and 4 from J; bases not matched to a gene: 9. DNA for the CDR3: TGCGCCAGCAGCTTGGTCCTGGGGACAGGTTTATACGAGCAGTACTTC. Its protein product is CASSLVLGTGLYEQYF.

CDR3 nucleotides: TGTGCCAGCAGTGTACTAGCGGGAGGTTACAATGAGCAGTTCTTC. It translates to CASSVLAGGYNEQFF. The chain joins TRBV2 to TRBJ2-1; 12 bases match TRBD2. This CDR3 spans 15 amino acids. In germline, CDR1 is SNHLY, CDR2 FYNNEI. With V trimmed by 4 bases and J by 4 bases, 2 bases remained unmatched. The variable domain in full, completed from reference TRBV2 and TRBJ2-1, reads EPEVTQTPSHQVTQMGQEVILRCVPISNHLYFYWYRQILGQKVEFLVSFYNNEISEKSEIFDDQFSVERPDGSNFTLKIRSTKLEDSAMYFCASSVLAGGYNEQFFGPGTRLTVL.

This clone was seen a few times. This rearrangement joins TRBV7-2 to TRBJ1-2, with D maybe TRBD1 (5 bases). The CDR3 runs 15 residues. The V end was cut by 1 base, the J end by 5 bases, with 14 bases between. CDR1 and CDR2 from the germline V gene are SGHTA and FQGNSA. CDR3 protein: CASSLVSQDLYGYTF. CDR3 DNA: TGTGCCAGCAGCTTAGTGTCACAGGATCTTTATGGCTACACCTTC. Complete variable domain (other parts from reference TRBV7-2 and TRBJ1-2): GAGVSQSPSNKVTEKGKDVELRCDPISGHTALYWYRQSLGQGLEFLIYFQGNSAPDKSGLPSDRFSAERTGGSVSTLTIQRTQQEDSAVYLCASSLVSQDLYGYTFGSGTRLTVV.

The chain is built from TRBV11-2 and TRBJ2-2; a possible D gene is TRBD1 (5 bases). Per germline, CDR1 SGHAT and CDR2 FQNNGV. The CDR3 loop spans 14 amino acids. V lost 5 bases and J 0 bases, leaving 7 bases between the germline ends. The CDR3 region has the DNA TGTGCCAGCAGCAGGGGCGCGAACACCGGGGAGCTGTTTTTT. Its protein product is CASSRGANTGELFF. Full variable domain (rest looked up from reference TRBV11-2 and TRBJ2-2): EAGVAQSPRYKIIEKRQSVAFWCNPISGHATLYWYQQILGQGPKLLIQFQNNGVVDDSQLPKDRFSAERLKGVDSTLKIQPAKLEDSAVYLCASSRGANTGELFFGEGSRLTVL.

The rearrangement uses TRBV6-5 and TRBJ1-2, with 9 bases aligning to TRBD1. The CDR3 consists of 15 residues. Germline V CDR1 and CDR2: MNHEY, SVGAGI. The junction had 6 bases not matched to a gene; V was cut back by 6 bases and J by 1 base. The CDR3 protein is CASRARGQGNYGYTF. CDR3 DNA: TGTGCCAGCAGGGCCAGGGGACAGGGTAACTATGGCTACACCTTC.

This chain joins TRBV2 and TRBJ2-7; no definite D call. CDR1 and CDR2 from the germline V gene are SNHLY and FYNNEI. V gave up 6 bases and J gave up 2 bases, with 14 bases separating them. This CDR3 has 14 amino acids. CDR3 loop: CASRPPGLTYEQYF. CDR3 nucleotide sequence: TGTGCCAGCAGACCCCCGGGTCTTACCTACGAGCAGTACTTC.

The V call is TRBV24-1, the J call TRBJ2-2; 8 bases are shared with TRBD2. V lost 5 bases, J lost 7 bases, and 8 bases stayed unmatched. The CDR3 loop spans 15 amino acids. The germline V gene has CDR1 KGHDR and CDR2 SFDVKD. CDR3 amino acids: CATSAPGGPFGELFF. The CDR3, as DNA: TGTGCCACCAGTGCGCCGGGAGGGCCTTTCGGGGAGCTGTTTTTT.

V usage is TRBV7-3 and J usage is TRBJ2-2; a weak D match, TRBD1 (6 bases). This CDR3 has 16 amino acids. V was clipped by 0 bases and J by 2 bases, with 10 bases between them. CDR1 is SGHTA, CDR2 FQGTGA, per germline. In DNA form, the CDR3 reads TGTGCCAGCAGCTTAACTTTACAGGGAAACACCGGGGAGCTGTTTTTT. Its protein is CASSLTLQGNTGELFF.

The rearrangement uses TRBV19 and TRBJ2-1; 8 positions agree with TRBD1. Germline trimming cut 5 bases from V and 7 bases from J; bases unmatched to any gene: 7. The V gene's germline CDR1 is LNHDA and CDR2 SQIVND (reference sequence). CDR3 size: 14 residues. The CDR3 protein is CASSPSQGANEQFF. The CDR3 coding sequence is TGTGCCAGTAGTCCTTCGCAGGGGGCGAATGAGCAGTTCTTC.

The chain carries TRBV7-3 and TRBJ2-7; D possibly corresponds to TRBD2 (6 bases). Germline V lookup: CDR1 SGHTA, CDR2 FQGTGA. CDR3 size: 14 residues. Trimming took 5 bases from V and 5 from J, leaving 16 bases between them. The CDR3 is CASSPSGWGDEQYF. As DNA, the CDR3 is TGTGCCAGCAGCCCGTCGGGTTGGGGGGACGAGCAGTACTTC.

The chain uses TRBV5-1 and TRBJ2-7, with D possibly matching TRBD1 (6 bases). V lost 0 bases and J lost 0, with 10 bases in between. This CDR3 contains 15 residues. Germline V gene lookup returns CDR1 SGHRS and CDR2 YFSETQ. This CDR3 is CASSLEGDNSYEQYF. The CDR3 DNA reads TGCGCCAGCAGCTTGGAGGGGGACAACTCCTACGAGCAGTACTTC.

CDR3: CASTPGQGWRGGYTF. DNA for the CDR3: TGTGCCTCCACGCCGGGACAGGGTTGGCGGGGCGGCTACACCTTC. The chain has TRBV30 and TRBJ1-2; TRBD1 agrees at 9 bases. Germline lookup yields CDR1 GTSNPN and CDR2 SVGIG (reference sequence). With V trimmed by 7 bases and J by 8 bases, 17 bases remained unmatched. The CDR3 spans 15 residues. Looking up the rest from reference TRBV30 and TRBJ1-2 gives the full variable domain: SQTIHQWPATLVQPVGSPLSLECTVEGTSNPNLYWYRQAAGRGLQLLFYSVGIGQISSEVPQNLSASRPQDRQFILSSKKLLLSDSGFYLCASTPGQGWRGGYTFGSGTRLTVV.

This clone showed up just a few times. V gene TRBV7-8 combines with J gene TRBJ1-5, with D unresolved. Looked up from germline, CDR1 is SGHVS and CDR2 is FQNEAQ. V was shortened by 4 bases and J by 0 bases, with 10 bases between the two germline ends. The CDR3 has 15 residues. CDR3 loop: CASSSDGNSNQPQHF. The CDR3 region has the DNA TGTGCCAGCAGCTCTGACGGGAATAGCAATCAGCCCCAGCATTTT.

In DNA form, the CDR3 reads TGTGCCAGCAGCCGGGACTACATTTACAATGAGCAGTTCTTC. It encodes CASSRDYIYNEQFF. The V gene is TRBV5-8, the J gene TRBJ2-1; 7 bases are shared with TRBD2. V lost 4 bases, J lost 4 bases, and 5 bases stayed unmatched. The CDR3 runs 14 residues. Germline V lookup: CDR1 SGHTS, CDR2 YDEGEE.

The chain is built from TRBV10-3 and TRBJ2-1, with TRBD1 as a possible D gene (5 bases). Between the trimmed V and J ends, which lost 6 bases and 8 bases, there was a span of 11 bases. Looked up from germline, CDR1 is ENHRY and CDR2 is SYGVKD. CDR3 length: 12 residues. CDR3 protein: CAIRTQGDEQFF. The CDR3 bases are TGTGCCATCAGGACCCAGGGTGATGAGCAGTTCTTC.

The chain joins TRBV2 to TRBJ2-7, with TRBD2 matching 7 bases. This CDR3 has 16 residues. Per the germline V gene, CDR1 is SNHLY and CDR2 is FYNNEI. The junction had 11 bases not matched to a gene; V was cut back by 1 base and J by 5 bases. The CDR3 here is CASSEGGGRAAHEQYF. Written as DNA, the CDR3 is TGTGCCAGCAGTGAAGGGGGGGGGAGGGCCGCCCACGAGCAGTACTTC.

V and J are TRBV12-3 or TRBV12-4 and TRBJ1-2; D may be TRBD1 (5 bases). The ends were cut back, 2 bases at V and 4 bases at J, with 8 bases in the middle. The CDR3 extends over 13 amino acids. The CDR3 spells CASSLRGLYGYTF. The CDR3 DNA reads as TGTGCCAGCAGTTTAAGGGGACTCTATGGCTACACCTTC.

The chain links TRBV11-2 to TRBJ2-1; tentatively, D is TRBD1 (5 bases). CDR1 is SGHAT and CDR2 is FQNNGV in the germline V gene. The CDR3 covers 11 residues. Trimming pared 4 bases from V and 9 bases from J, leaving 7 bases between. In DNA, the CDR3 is TGTGCCAGCAGCTCAAGGGGTGAGCAGTTCTTC. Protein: CASSSRGEQFF.

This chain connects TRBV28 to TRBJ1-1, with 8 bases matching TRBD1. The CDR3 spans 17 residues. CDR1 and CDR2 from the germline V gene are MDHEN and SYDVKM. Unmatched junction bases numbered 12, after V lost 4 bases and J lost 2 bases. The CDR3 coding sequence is TGTGCCAGCAGTTCAGCCCAGGGGGCCCAGGATAACACTGAAGCTTTCTTT. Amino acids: CASSSAQGAQDNTEAFF.

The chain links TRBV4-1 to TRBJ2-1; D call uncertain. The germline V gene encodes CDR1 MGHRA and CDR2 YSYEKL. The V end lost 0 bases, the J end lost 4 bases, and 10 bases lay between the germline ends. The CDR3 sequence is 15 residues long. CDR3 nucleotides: TGCGCCAGCAGCCAAGATGAAAAGCGTTACAATGAGCAGTTCTTC. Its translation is CASSQDEKRYNEQFF.